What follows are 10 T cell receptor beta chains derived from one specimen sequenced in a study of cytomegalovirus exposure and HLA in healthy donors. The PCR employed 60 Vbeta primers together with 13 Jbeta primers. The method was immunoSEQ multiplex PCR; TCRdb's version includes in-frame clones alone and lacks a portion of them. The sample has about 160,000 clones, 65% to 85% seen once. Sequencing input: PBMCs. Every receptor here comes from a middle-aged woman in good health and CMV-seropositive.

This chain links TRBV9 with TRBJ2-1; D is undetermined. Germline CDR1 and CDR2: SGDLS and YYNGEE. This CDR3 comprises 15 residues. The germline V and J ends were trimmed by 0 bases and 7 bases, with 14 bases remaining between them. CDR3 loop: CASSVGQLRDNEQFF. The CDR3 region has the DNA TGTGCCAGCAGCGTAGGACAACTCCGTGATAATGAGCAGTTCTTC.

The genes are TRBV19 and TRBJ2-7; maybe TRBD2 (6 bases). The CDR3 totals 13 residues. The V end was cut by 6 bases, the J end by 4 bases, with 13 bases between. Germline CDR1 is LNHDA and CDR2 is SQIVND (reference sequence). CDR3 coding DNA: TGTGCCAGTAGCCGGGACTCTTTTTACGAGCAGTACTTC. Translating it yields CASSRDSFYEQYF. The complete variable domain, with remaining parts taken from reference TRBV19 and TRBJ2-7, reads DGGITQSPKYLFRKEGQNVTLSCEQNLNHDAMYWYRQDPGQGLRLIYYSQIVNDFQKGDIAEGYSVSREKKESFPLTVTSAQKNPTAFYLCASSRDSFYEQYFGPGTRLTVT.

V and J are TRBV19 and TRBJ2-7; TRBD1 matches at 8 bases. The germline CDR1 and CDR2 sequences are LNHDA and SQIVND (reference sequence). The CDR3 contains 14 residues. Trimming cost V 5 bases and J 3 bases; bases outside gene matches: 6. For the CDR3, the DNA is TGTGCCAGTAGTCGGACAGGGAAGGACTACGAGCAGTACTTC. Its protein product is CASSRTGKDYEQYF.

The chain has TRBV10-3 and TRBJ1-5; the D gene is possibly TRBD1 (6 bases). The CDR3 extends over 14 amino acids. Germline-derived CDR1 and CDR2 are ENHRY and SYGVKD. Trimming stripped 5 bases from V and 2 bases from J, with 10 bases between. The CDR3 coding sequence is TGTGCCATCAGTCCAGGGGCAGGCAATCAGCCCCAGCATTTT. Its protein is CAISPGAGNQPQHF.

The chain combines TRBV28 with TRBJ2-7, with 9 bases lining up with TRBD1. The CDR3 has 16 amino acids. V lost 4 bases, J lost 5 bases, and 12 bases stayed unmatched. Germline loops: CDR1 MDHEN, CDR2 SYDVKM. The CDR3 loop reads CASSSASGQGTNEQYF. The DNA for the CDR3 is TGTGCCAGCAGTTCCGCGTCTGGACAGGGGACAAACGAGCAGTACTTC.

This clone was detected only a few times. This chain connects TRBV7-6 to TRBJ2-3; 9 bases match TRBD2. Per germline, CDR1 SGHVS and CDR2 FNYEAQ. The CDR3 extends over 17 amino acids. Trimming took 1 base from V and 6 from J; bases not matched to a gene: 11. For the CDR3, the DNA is TGTGCCAGCAGCTTAGTGGCTAGCGGGAATCCTCTGGATACGCAGTATTTT. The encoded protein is CASSLVASGNPLDTQYF. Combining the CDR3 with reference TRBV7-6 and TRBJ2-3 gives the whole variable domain GAGVSQSPRYKVTKRGQDVALRCDPISGHVSLYWYRQALGQGPEFLTYFNYEAQQDKSGLPNDRFSAERPEGSISTLTIQRTEQRDSAMYRCASSLVASGNPLDTQYFGPGTRLTVL.

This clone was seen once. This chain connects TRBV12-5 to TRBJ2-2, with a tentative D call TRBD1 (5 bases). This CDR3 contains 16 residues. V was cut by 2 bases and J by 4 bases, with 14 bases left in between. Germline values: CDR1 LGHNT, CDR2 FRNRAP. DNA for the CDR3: TGTGCTAGTGGTTTGTTCCCAGGGTCGGTCACCGGGGAGCTGTTTTTT. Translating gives CASGLFPGSVTGELFF.

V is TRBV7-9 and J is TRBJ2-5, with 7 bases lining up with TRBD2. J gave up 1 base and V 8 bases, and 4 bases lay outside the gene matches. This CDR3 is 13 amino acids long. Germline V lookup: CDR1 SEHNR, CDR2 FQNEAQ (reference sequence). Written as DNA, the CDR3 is TGTGCCAGCGGCCGACTAGCCCAAGAGACCCAGTACTTC. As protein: CASGRLAQETQYF.

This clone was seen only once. The CDR3 nucleotides are TGTGCCAGCAGCTTGATTAGCGGGGGGGAGCTGTTTTTT. The encoded protein is CASSLISGGELFF. The chain couples TRBV7-8 to TRBJ2-2, with 7 bases that match TRBD2. The CDR3 length is 13 residues. V was pared by 3 bases and J by 8 bases, with 3 bases of the junction left unmatched. CDR1 is SGHVS and CDR2 is FQNEAQ in the germline V gene.

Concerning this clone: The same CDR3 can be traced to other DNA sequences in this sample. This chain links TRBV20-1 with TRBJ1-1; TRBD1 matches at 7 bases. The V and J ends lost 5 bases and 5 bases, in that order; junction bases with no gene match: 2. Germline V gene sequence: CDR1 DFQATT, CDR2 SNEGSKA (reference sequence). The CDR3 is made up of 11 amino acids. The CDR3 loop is CSADRDTEAFF. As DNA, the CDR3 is TGCAGTGCTGACAGGGATACTGAAGCTTTCTTT.